This T cell receptor (beta chain) was captured by sequencing in a study of blood T cell repertoires in COVID-19. Study-wide background: Samples of COVID-19 (acute and convalescent) were obtained from the United States, Italy and Spain.

This CDR3 has 15 residues. CDR1 is GTSNPN and CDR2 is SVGIG in the germline V gene (reference sequence). V was shortened by 1 base and J by 0 bases, with 10 bases between the two germline ends. Original handling: Estimation of nucleated cell counts relied on the amplification of reference gene primers. Generated by immunoSEQ multiplex PCR, the TCRdb table keeps only in-frame clones and is missing some. The V and J calls and the clone size are those of that table, but D and trimming were determined from the DNA. The data show about 92,000 clones, approximately 80% seen once. The V gene is TRBV30, the J gene TRBJ2-4; weak D call: TRBD1 (5 bases). The sequenced sample was peripheral blood. The sequence derives from a woman between 65 and 79 years old with acute or convalescent COVID-19. CDR3 coding DNA: TGTGCCTGGAGTGGAAACAGGCTAGCCAAAAACATTCAGTACTTC. Translation: CAWSGNRLAKNIQYF.